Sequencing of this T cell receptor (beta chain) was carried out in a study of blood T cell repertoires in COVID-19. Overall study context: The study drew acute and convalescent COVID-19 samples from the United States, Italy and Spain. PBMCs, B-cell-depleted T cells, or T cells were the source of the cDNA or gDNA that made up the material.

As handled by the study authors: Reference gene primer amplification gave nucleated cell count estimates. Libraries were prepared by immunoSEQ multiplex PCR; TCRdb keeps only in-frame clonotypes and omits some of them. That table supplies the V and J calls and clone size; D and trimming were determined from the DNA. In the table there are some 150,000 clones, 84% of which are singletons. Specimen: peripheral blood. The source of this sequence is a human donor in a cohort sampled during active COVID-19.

The DNA for the CDR3 is TGTGCCAGTACTGGGGCCACTGAAGCTTTCTTT. Translation gives CASTGATEAFF. The chain has TRBV19 and TRBJ1-1; D possibly corresponds to TRBD1 (5 bases). Germline CDR1 LNHDA, CDR2 SQIVND (reference sequence). With 7 bases removed from V and 4 bases from J, the gap between germline ends came to 7 bases. The CDR3 has 11 residues.